This T cell receptor beta chain was captured in a study of CD8+ T cells in alopecia areata. At the level of the study: Oral tofacitinib, 5 to 10 mg twice daily, was given in an open-label trial.

The CDR3 has 13 residues. Germline CDR1 is SEHNR and CDR2 is FQNEAQ (reference sequence). Trimming shortened V by 2 bases and J by 6 bases, and 9 bases separated the two germline ends. Treatment here: oral pan-JAK inhibitor, 5-10 mg twice daily. Peripheral blood samples and lesional scalp punch biopsies were obtained from alopecia areata patients. Reverse transcription of extracted RNA yielded cDNA, which provided the sequencing template. Libraries were prepared by immunoSEQ multiplex PCR; TCRdb keeps only in-frame clonotypes and omits some of them. The table has around 190,000 clones, more than 55% seen once.

Sample: CD4+ T cells sorted from blood, taken at week 4, from a patient treated with tofacitinib. The clonotype comes from a human donor with alopecia areata. The rearrangement links TRBV7-9 to TRBJ2-3; D unresolved. CDR3 loop: CASSLLPRDTQYF. CDR3 bases: TGTGCCAGCAGCTTACTCCCCCGCGATACGCAGTATTTT.